This T cell receptor beta chain derives from a study of blood T cell repertoires in COVID-19. About the research overall: Specimens from acute and convalescent COVID-19 originated in the United States, Italy and Spain. Sample material is recorded as cDNA or gDNA derived from T cells, B-cell-depleted T cells, or PBMCs.

V lost 3 bases, J lost 4 bases, and 5 bases stayed unmatched. This CDR3 region has 14 residues. CDR1 SGHTA and CDR2 FQGNSA come from the germline V gene. As originally analysed: Estimated nucleated cell counts came from reference gene primer amplification. Sequencing used immunoSEQ multiplex PCR; TCRdb keeps in-frame clones, though not all of them. V and J calls and clone size are those listed in that table; D and trimming were worked out from the DNA. The sample has 250,000 to 350,000 clones, 80% to 85% seen once. Seattle patients were enrolled while actively infected and followed longitudinally. Sequencing used peripheral blood. The rearrangement links TRBV7-2 to TRBJ1-2; 7 positions match TRBD1. This sequence originates from a person aged 70 to 79 with COVID-19, enrolled during active disease. CDR3 protein: CASSLTGRSYGYTF. For the CDR3, the DNA is TGTGCCAGCAGCTTGACAGGGAGGAGCTATGGCTACACCTTC.